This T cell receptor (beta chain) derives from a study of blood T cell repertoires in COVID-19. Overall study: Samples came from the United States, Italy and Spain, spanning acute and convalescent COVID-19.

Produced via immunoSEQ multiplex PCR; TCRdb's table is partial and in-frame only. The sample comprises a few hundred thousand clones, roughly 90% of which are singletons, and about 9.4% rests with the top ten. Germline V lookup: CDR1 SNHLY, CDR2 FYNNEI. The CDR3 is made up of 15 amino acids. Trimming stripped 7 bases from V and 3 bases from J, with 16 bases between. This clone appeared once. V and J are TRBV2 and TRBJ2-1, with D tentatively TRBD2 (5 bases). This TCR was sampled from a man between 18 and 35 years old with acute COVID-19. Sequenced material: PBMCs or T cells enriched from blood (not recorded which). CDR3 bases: TGTGCCAGCACCTCGCTAGCCGGGGACTACAATGAGCAGTTCTTC. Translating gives CASTSLAGDYNEQFF.